This is a list of T cell receptor beta chains from one sample in a study of Graves' ophthalmopathy and Graves' hyperthyroidism. TCRdb recomputed calls from the multiplex PCR reads with MiXCR, one row per CDR3 protein. The table includes over a million distinct CDR3 sequences, 35% to 40% detected once. Specimen: peripheral blood or thyroid tissue (not recorded which). The receptor set was obtained from an adult man with Graves' hyperthyroidism. Both conserved end residues are part of each CDR3. A D gene is named only where the DNA matches it firmly. A row's size may be missing; if present it is once, few, many or a size class.

D,size,V,J,DNA,CDR3
.,once,TRBV25-1,TRBJ1-3,TGTGCCAGCAGTGAATTCCCGGGAAACACCATATATTTT,CASSEFPGNTIYF
.,many,TRBV7-9,TRBJ1-2,TGTGCCAGCAGCTTAGTGGGGCTGGCAGGTCCGAGAGATGGCTACACCTTC,CASSLVGLAGPRDGYTF
TRBD1,.,TRBV10-3,TRBJ1-2,TGTGCCATCAGTGGGGGGGACAGCTATGGCTACACCTTC,CAISGGDSYGYTF
.,.,TRBV29-1,TRBJ2-7,TGCAGCTTAGAGGCAGGGGCCTACGAGCAGTACTTC,CSLEAGAYEQYF
.,.,TRBV7-9,TRBJ2-2,TGTGCCAGCAGCTTAACGGACATCGACGCGAACACCGGGGAGCTGTTTTTT,CASSLTDIDANTGELFF
.,many,TRBV7-6,TRBJ1-1,TGTGCCAGCAGCTTAGAGAGGTTGAAGGGAGGGACTGAAGCTTTCTTT,CASSLERLKGGTEAFF
.,.,TRBV24-1,TRBJ1-5,TGTGCCACCAGTGAACAAAGCAATCAGCCCCAGCATTTT,CATSEQSNQPQHF
TRBD1,.,TRBV29-1,TRBJ1-4,TGCAGCGTTGGGCTTCAGGGGGCGGGTGAAAAACTGTTTTTT,CSVGLQGAGEKLFF
TRBD2,few,TRBV2,TRBJ2-7,TGTGCCAAATCTACTAGCGGGAGACCCTACGAGCAGTACTTT,CAKSTSGRPYEQYF
.,.,TRBV20-1,TRBJ2-7,TGCAGTGCAACAAAAGACGGGGGCGGCGAGCAGTACTTC,CSATKDGGGEQYF
.,.,TRBV29-1,TRBJ1-2,TGCAGCGTTGTGAGGGCAGCTAACTATGGCTACACCTTC,CSVVRAANYGYTF
TRBD2,many,TRBV7-3,TRBJ2-2,TGTGCCAGCAGCCCATCCGCGGCTAGCGGGGGCACCGGGGAGCTGTTTTTT,CASSPSAASGGTGELFF
.,many,TRBV5-6,TRBJ2-7,TGTGCCAGCAGCTTGAGGGACCGCCCAGACGAGCAGTACTTC,CASSLRDRPDEQYF
.,many,TRBV14,TRBJ1-6,TGTGCCAGCAGCCAAGAGCGGGGCAGTAATTCACCCCTCCACTTT,CASSQERGSNSPLHF
.,.,TRBV7-6,TRBJ1-3,TGTGCCAGCAGCCGGGGGACACACCGGCCAAACACCATATATTTT,CASSRGTHRPNTIYF
TRBD1,many,TRBV2,TRBJ2-5,TGTGCCAGCAGTGAGGCGACAGGGGGGGGGGAGACCCAGTACTTC,CASSEATGGGETQYF
.,.,TRBV6-2/TRBV6-3,TRBJ2-7,TGTGCCAGCAGCAATCTGGGTCGCGAGCAGTACTTC,CASSNLGREQYF
TRBD1,few,TRBV7-7,TRBJ2-2,TGTGCCAGCAGCTTAGTGGCCGGGACAGGGAACACCGGGGGGCTGTTTTTT,CASSLVAGTGNTGGLFF
.,.,TRBV15,TRBJ2-7,TGTGCCACCAGCAGAGATCAAGGTTTAGGGCCAGGCAGCTCCTACGAGCAGTACTTC,CATSRDQGLGPGSSYEQYF
TRBD2,once,TRBV7-9,TRBJ2-5,TGTGCCAGCAGTCCGACTAGCGGGATGCTGGTCGCCAGGGAGACCCAGTACTTC,CASSPTSGMLVARETQYF
TRBD1,many,TRBV12-3/TRBV12-4,TRBJ1-2,TGTGCCAGCACCGAGGACAGGGGAGATCGCGGGACCTTC,CASTEDRGDRGTF
TRBD1,.,TRBV7-3,TRBJ2-7,TGTGCCAGCAGTCAGGGACAGGACACCTACGAGCAGTACTTC,CASSQGQDTYEQYF
.,.,TRBV7-8,TRBJ2-2,TGTGCCAGCAGTTTCGATCGGGGCGGGGAGCTGTTTTTT,CASSFDRGGELFF
TRBD1,many,TRBV19,TRBJ1-5,TGTGCCAGTAGTATCGATGGACAGGGGATCCAGCCCCAGCATTTT,CASSIDGQGIQPQHF
.,.,TRBV7-6,TRBJ1-2,TGTGCCAGCAGCTTAGCGCCGGTCGGGGGCGGATTTGATGGCTACACCTTC,CASSLAPVGGGFDGYTF
.,many,TRBV29-1,TRBJ2-2,TGCAGCGTTGCAGCCAGGGATGGGGACACCGGGGAGCTGTTTTTT,CSVAARDGDTGELFF
.,.,TRBV7-2,TRBJ2-7,.,CASSFYICSGRSRAYEQYF
TRBD1,few,TRBV19,TRBJ1-6,TGTGCCAGTAGGGGACAGGGGGCCAATTCACCCCTCCACTTT,CASRGQGANSPLHF
.,many,TRBV29-1,TRBJ1-3,TGCAGCGTTTCCACAGGGAACTCTGGAAACACCATATATTTT,CSVSTGNSGNTIYF
.,many,TRBV14,TRBJ1-6,TGTGCCAGCAGCCAAACAAAAGGGTATCGATATAATTCACCCCTCCACTTT,CASSQTKGYRYNSPLHF